This TCR beta chain was found in a study of cytomegalovirus exposure and HLA in healthy donors. The CDR3 runs to 14 residues. V was trimmed by 4 bases and J by 1 base, leaving 11 bases between them. In germline, CDR1 is SGHRS, CDR2 YFSETQ. It was with 60 Vbeta and 13 Jbeta primers that the PCR ran. Assay: immunoSEQ multiplex PCR; the TCRdb copy retains only in-frame clones and omits some. The sample spans some 160,000 clones; the ten largest clones claim roughly 2%. This TCR came from a man younger than 45 in good health and CMV-seronegative. The chain recombines TRBV5-1 with TRBJ1-2; D not resolved. Sequencing was performed on PBMCs. CDR3: CASSPGLSNYGYTF. The CDR3 bases are TGCGCCAGCAGCCCGGGTCTTAGTAACTATGGCTACACCTTC.